The T cell receptor (beta chain) described here comes from a study of tumor and adjacent non-tumor tissue in lung cancer. The library came from three nested PCR rounds adapted from ARM-PCR protocols. TCRdb analysed the multiplex PCR reads with MiXCR anew, one entry per CDR3 protein. This table holds more than 95,000 distinct CDR3 sequences, approximately 71% found once. V gave up 3 bases and J gave up 4 bases; unmatched junction bases: 7. The CDR3 has 16 residues. Germline V CDR1 and CDR2: LGHNA, YNFKEQ. Findings of the study overall: Shorter survival was associated with higher TCR diversity in tumors.

Regarding this clonotype: Its specificity is unknown.

RNA was extracted from bulk tissue without any cell sorting. The TCR originated in a man aged 25-45 years with non-small cell lung cancer. The chain employs TRBV4-2 and TRBJ2-1; TRBD2 aligns across 9 bases. The source material was lung tumor tissue. CDR3 DNA: TGTGCCAGCAGCCAGTTCGCGGGGGGGCGATACAATGAGCAGTTCTTC. This codes for CASSQFAGGRYNEQFF.